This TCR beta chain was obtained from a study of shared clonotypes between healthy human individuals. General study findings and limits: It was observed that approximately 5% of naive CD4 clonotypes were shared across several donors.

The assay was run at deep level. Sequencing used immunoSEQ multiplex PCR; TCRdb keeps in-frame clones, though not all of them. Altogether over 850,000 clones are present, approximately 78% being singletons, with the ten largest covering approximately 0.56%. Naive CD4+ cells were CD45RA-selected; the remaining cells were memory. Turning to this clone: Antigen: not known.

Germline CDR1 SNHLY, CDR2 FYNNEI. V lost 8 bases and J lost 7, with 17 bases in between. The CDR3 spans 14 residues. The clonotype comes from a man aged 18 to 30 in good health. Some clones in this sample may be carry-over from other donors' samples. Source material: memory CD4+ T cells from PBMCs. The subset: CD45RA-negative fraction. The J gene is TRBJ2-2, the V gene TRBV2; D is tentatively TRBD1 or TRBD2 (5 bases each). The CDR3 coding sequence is TGTGCCAGCCTATGGGGGAGCGTGGGCGGGGAGCTGTTTTTT. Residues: CASLWGSVGGELFF.